This paragraph covers one TCR beta chain sequence. Germline assignment: CDR1 SGHTA and CDR2 FQGTGA. V was trimmed by 3 bases and J by 2 bases, leaving 17 bases between them. This CDR3 contains 16 residues. This specimen belongs to a study of early T cells in non-severe SARS-CoV-2 infection. In the library, individual cDNA molecules carried attached unique molecular identifiers. MiXCR, applied by TCRdb to the 5' RACE reads, yields one record per CDR3 protein. Here the sample spans tens of thousands of distinct CDR3 sequences, roughly an eighth being singletons. The chain employs TRBV7-3 and TRBJ2-7, with a tentative D call TRBD1 (6 bases). The source material was whole blood. This TCR was recovered from an adult who was a healthcare worker with PCR-confirmed SARS-CoV-2 infection or an uninfected control (not recorded which). The CDR3 spells CASSFKGQQIAYEQYF. CDR3 in DNA: TGTGCCAGCAGCTTCAAGGGACAACAAATAGCCTACGAGCAGTACTTC.